The 16 T cell receptor beta chains below were found in one sample sequenced in a study of T cell changes during pregnancy in multiple sclerosis. The assay was immunoSEQ multiplex PCR, and TCRdb's table has in-frame clones only and misses some. The sample includes over 50,000 clones, about 90% of them seen just once. The specimen comprised peripheral blood, sampled in the first trimester of pregnancy. These receptors originate from a female donor with multiple sclerosis, enrolled in a pregnancy study.

This chain joins TRBV6-5 and TRBJ2-1, with 12 positions matching TRBD2. V shed 0 bases, J shed 6 bases, and the junction held 3 bases outside the gene matches. Per the germline V gene, CDR1 is MNHEY and CDR2 is SVGAGI. This CDR3 comprises 16 residues. The CDR3 DNA reads TGTGCCAGCAGTTACTCCGGACTAGCGGGGCCCAATGAGCAGTTCTTC. This encodes CASSYSGLAGPNEQFF.

This chain links TRBV11-2 with TRBJ2-2; 14 bases are a match to TRBD2. V was pared by 3 bases and J by 3 bases, with 6 bases of the junction left unmatched. CDR3 size: 18 residues. From germline, CDR1 is SGHAT and CDR2 FQNNGV. The CDR3 region has the DNA TGTGCCAGCAGCTTTCCGACTAGCGGGAGGGCCTACACCGGGGAGCTGTTTTTT. As protein: CASSFPTSGRAYTGELFF.

The chain carries TRBV28 and TRBJ1-2; tentative D call: TRBD1 (5 bases). Germline loops: CDR1 MDHEN, CDR2 SYDVKM. The CDR3 is 15 residues long. Trimming pared 3 bases from V and 8 bases from J, leaving 19 bases between. CDR3: CASSFALRDLKGYTF. The CDR3 nucleotides are TGTGCCAGCAGTTTCGCCCTCAGGGATCTAAAGGGCTACACCTTC.

V gene TRBV28 combines with J gene TRBJ2-1, with TRBD2 identical over 11 bases. Germline V gene lookup returns CDR1 MDHEN and CDR2 SYDVKM. V dropped 1 base and J dropped 6; count of bases not matched to a gene: 2. This CDR3 has 15 residues. CDR3 nucleotide sequence: TGTGCCAGCAGTTTATCTAGCGGGAGGTCCAATGAGCAGTTCTTC. Translating gives CASSLSSGRSNEQFF.

V is TRBV4-3 and J is TRBJ2-1; a possible D gene is TRBD1 (7 bases). The germline CDR1 and CDR2 sequences are LGHNA and YSLEER. This CDR3 region has 15 residues. The V end was cut by 3 bases, the J end by 6 bases, with 15 bases between. The CDR3 nucleotides are TGCGCCAGCAGCCAGGCGGGACAGAAATCCAATGAGCAGTTCTTC. Encoded protein: CASSQAGQKSNEQFF.

This clone was seen only once. The chain recombines TRBV29-1 with TRBJ2-7; D unclear. The CDR3 runs 11 residues. From germline, CDR1 is SQVTM and CDR2 ANQGSEA. Trimming took 4 bases from V and 0 from J, leaving 4 bases between them. The chain's CDR3 is CSVGASYEQYF. The CDR3 DNA reads TGCAGCGTTGGAGCCTCCTACGAGCAGTACTTC.

V is TRBV7-9 and J is TRBJ2-1; maybe TRBD2 (6 bases). Trimming stripped 6 bases from V and 8 bases from J, with 11 bases between. The CDR3 is 12 amino acids. Germline CDR1 and CDR2: SEHNR and FQNEAQ (reference sequence). CDR3 protein: CASSLLADEQFF. Here the CDR3 DNA reads TGTGCCAGCAGTCTACTAGCCGATGAGCAGTTCTTC.

The V call is TRBV7-3, the J call TRBJ2-3; 10 positions agree with TRBD2. CDR3 length equals 16 residues. The V gene's germline CDR1 is SGHTA and CDR2 FQGTGA. V lost 5 bases, J lost 2 bases, and 7 bases stayed unmatched. The CDR3 DNA reads TGTGCCAGCAGCCCAGCGGGAGGGGTTCCCACAGATACGCAGTATTTT. This gives the protein CASSPAGGVPTDTQYF.

The chain recombines TRBV7-9 with TRBJ2-7, with TRBD2 matching over 7 bases. Germline CDR1 is SEHNR and CDR2 is FQNEAQ (reference sequence). The CDR3 runs 13 residues. With V trimmed by 7 bases and J by 0 bases, 3 bases remained unmatched. The chain's CDR3 is CASKSGNSYEQYF. CDR3 DNA: TGTGCCAGCAAAAGCGGGAACTCCTACGAGCAGTACTTC.

This chain joins TRBV6-1 and TRBJ2-1; D not resolved. Germline V gene sequence: CDR1 MNHNS, CDR2 SASEGT. This CDR3 spans 16 amino acids. Between the trimmed V and J ends, which lost 2 bases and 1 base, there was a span of 12 bases. CDR3 bases: TGTGCCAGCAGTGAATTTGCTACTCCTTCCTACAATGAGCAGTTCTTC. Translation gives CASSEFATPSYNEQFF.

This clone was counted only a few times. The V and J genes are TRBV6-1 and TRBJ2-3, with D maybe TRBD1 (6 bases). This CDR3 is built from 15 residues. CDR1 is MNHNS and CDR2 is SASEGT in the germline V gene. The V end was cut by 11 bases, the J end by 2 bases, with 20 bases between. The CDR3 region is CACIRAGVNTDTQYF. CDR3 nucleotides: TGTGCCTGTATAAGGGCAGGGGTAAACACAGATACGCAGTATTTT.

This chain joins TRBV15 and TRBJ1-2, with 7 bases identical to TRBD1. Germline CDR1 LNHNV, CDR2 YYDKDF (reference sequence). The CDR3 is 14 amino acids. The J segment lost 5 bases and the V segment lost 3 bases, leaving 6 bases of the junction unmatched. CDR3 region: CATSSDRVGYGYTF. CDR3 nucleotide sequence: TGTGCCACCAGCAGCGACAGGGTGGGTTATGGCTACACCTTC.

This clone was counted ten times or more. J is TRBJ1-5 and V is TRBV19; D is perhaps TRBD1 (6 bases). The germline V gene has CDR1 LNHDA and CDR2 SQIVND (reference sequence). This CDR3 is 19 amino acids long. The V end lost 3 bases, the J end lost 3 bases, and 24 bases lay between the germline ends. Written as DNA, the CDR3 is TGTGCCAGTAGTATTTTAGGGGAGGGCTGGCAGGGACACAATCAGCCCCAGCATTTT. Its protein product is CASSILGEGWQGHNQPQHF.

V usage is TRBV7-9 and J usage is TRBJ1-5; D gene uncertain. This CDR3 is 12 amino acids long. In germline, CDR1 is SEHNR, CDR2 FQNEAQ (reference sequence). V was cut by 4 bases and J by 6 bases, with 7 bases left in between. The CDR3 nucleotides read TGTGCCAGCAGCTCCGACACTCAGCCCCAGCATTTT. Translated, it gives CASSSDTQPQHF.

The V and J genes are TRBV2 and TRBJ2-1; the match to TRBD2 covers 9 bases. After removal of 10 bases from V and 4 bases from J, the junction contained 8 bases not matched to a gene. Germline V gene sequence: CDR1 SNHLY, CDR2 FYNNEI. This CDR3 contains 14 residues. The CDR3 region has the DNA TGTGCCATCCTTTTAGCGGGAGCATACAATGAGCAGTTCTTC. It encodes CAILLAGAYNEQFF.

This clone was seen once. The chain has TRBV27 and TRBJ1-1, with 8 bases lining up with TRBD1. The CDR3 spans 16 residues. Trimming removed 5 bases from V and 3 bases from J; junction bases left unmatched: 11. CDR1 is MNHEY, CDR2 SMNVEV, per germline (reference sequence). CDR3 sequence (DNA): TGTGCCAGCAGTATGCTGACAGGGGCGGTGGACACTGAAGCTTTCTTT. Translating it yields CASSMLTGAVDTEAFF.